This T cell receptor (beta chain) derives from a study of siplizumab effects on memory and regulatory T cells. Whole-study results and caveats: The Treg-derived share of mappable alloreactive CD4+ clones averaged 68.8% with siplizumab and approximately 27% in controls. Unstimulated subsets were the mapping target of only a minor fraction of alloreactive clones.

A note on this clone: No antigen is known for it.

Trimming at V came to 4 bases and at J to 5 bases, leaving 8 bases not matched to a gene. The germline gives CDR1 SGHRS, CDR2 YFSETQ. This CDR3 is built from 15 residues. The assay was immunoSEQ multiplex PCR, and TCRdb's table has in-frame clones only and misses some. This table holds some 64,000 clones, around 80% found once. The sequencing sample was made of memory CD4+ T cells sorted from blood. V usage is TRBV5-1 and J usage is TRBJ2-5; TRBD2 matches at 10 bases. This clonotype was sampled from a human donor in good health. CDR3: CASSGPSSGGETQYF. The CDR3 bases are TGCGCCAGCAGCGGACCGAGTAGCGGGGGGGAGACCCAGTACTTC.